These T cell receptor beta chains were read from a single sample in a study of shared clonotypes between healthy human individuals. Assay used: immunoSEQ multiplex PCR; TCRdb lists only in-frame clones, some missing. In the table there are approximately 2.1 million clones, more than 85% of which are singletons. What was sequenced was naive CD4+ T cells from PBMCs. The receptors were gathered from a man aged 18 to 35 in good health. Some clones in this sample may be carry-over from other donors' samples. Each CDR3 is given with its conserved first and last residue. The D gene is left open where the match is weak.

V gene	J gene	D gene	CDR3 protein	CDR3 DNA
TRBV9	TRBJ2-5	NA	CASSAGNRRETQYF	TGTGCCAGCAGCGCCGGGAACCGGCGGGAGACCCAGTACTTC
TRBV27	TRBJ2-7	NA	CASSPDSGRQSYEQYF	TGTGCCAGCAGCCCAGATTCGGGACGGCAATCCTACGAGCAGTACTTC
TRBV29-1	TRBJ2-3	TRBD2	CSVGGGRGDTQYF	TGCAGCGTTGGTGGCGGGAGAGGGGATACGCAGTATTTT
TRBV27	TRBJ2-1	NA	CASSLSPRSYNEQFF	TGTGCCAGCAGTTTATCCCCTCGCTCCTACAATGAGCAGTTCTTC
TRBV11-1	TRBJ2-1	NA	CASSLGEVYNEQFF	TGTGCCAGCAGCTTAGGGGAGGTGTACAATGAGCAGTTCTTC
TRBV18	TRBJ2-7	TRBD2	CASSPRPTVGLAGTYEQYF	TGTGCCAGCTCACCACGTCCAACGGTGGGACTAGCGGGGACCTACGAGCAGTACTTC
TRBV7-9	TRBJ2-1	NA	CASSLEAIYDEQFF	TGTGCCAGCAGCTTAGAGGCCATTTACGATGAGCAGTTCTTC
TRBV7-2	TRBJ2-7	NA	CASSGPGTYEQYF	TGTGCCAGCAGCGGACCAGGCACCTACGAGCAGTACTTC
TRBV27	TRBJ2-1	TRBD2	CASSLLAGGYEQFF	TGTGCCAGCAGTTTGTTGGCGGGAGGGTATGAGCAGTTCTTC
TRBV27	TRBJ1-2	NA	CASSHTDTTYGYTF	TGTGCCAGCAGTCACACGGACACCACCTATGGCTACACCTTC